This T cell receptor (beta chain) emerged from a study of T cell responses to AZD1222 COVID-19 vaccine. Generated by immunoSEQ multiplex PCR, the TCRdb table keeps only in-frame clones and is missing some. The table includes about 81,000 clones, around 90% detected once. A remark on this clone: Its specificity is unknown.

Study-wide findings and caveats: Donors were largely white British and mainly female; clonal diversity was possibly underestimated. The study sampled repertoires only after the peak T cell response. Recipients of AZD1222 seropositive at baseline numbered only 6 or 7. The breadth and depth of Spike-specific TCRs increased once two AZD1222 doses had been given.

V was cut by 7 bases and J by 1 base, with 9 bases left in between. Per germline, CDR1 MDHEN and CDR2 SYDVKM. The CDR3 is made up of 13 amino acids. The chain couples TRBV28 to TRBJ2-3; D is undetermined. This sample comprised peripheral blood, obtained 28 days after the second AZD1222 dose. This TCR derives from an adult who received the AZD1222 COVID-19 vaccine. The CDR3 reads CASNRKGTDTQYF. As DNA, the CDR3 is TGTGCCAGCAACCGGAAGGGCACAGATACGCAGTATTTT.